The present TCR beta chain was sequenced within a study of blood T cell repertoires in COVID-19. The method was immunoSEQ multiplex PCR; TCRdb's version includes in-frame clones alone and lacks a portion of them. The data contain more than 150,000 clones, around nine tenths of them singletons. This clone was seen a single time. V lost 4 bases and J lost 7; bases outside the gene matches: 7. Germline V gives CDR1 SGHTA, CDR2 FQGNSA. The CDR3 totals 15 residues. The chain is built from TRBV7-2 and TRBJ1-3, with TRBD1 matching over 10 bases. Sequencing was done on a sample of peripheral blood. This clonotype was obtained from a woman aged 70 to 79 with acute or convalescent COVID-19. For the CDR3, the DNA is TGTGCCAGCAGCTCCGGACAGGGGGTCTTGAACACCATATATTTT. The encoded protein is CASSSGQGVLNTIYF.